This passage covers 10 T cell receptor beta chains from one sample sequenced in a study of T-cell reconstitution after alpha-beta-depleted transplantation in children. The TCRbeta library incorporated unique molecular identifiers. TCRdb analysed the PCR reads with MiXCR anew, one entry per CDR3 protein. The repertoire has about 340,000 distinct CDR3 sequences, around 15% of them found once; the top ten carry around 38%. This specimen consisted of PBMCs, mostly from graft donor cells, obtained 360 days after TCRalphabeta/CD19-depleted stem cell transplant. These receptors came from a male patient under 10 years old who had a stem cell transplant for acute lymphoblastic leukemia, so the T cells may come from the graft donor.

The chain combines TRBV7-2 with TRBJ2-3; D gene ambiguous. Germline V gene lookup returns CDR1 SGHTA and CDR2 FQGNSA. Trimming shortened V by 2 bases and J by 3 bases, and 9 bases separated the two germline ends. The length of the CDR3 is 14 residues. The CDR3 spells CASSLLYRTDTQYF. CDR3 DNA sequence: TGTGCCAGCAGCTTATTGTATCGGACAGATACGCAGTATTTT. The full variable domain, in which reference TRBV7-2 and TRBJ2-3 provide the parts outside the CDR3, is GAGVSQSPSNKVTEKGKDVELRCDPISGHTALYWYRQSLGQGLEFLIYFQGNSAPDKSGLPSDRFSAERTGGSVSTLTIQRTQQEDSAVYLCASSLLYRTDTQYFGPGTRLTVL.

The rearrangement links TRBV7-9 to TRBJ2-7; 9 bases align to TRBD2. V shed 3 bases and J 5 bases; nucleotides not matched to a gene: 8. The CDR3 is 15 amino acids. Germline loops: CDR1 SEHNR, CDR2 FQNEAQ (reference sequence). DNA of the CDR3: TGTGCCAGCAGCTTTCCCCAGCGGGAGGTCCACGAGCAGTACTTC. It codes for CASSFPQREVHEQYF.

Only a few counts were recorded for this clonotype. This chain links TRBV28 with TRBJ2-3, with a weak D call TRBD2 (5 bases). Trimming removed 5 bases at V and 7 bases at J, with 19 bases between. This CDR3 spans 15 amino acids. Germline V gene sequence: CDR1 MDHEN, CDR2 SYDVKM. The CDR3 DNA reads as TGTGCCAGCAGTACAGAATCGCGGGCCATGAATACGCAGTATTTT. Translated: CASSTESRAMNTQYF.

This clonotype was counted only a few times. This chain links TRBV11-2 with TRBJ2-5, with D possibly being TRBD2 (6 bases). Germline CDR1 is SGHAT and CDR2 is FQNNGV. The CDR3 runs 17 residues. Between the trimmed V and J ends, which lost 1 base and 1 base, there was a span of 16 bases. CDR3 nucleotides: TGTGCCAGCAGCTTAGGGGTACTAGCTCCGACCCAAGAGACCCAGTACTTC. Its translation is CASSLGVLAPTQETQYF.

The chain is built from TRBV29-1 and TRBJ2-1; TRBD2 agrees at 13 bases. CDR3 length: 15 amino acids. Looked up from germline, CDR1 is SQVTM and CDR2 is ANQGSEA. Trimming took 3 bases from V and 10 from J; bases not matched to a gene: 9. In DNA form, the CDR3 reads TGCAGCGTTGACCTCGGGACTAGCGGGGTTGGAGAGCAGTTCTTC. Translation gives CSVDLGTSGVGEQFF.

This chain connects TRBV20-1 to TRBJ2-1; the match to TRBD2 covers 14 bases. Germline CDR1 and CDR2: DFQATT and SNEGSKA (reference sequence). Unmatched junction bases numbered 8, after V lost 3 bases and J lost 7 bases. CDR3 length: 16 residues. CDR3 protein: CSARETSGRVRNEQFF. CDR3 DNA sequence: TGCAGTGCTAGGGAGACTAGCGGGAGGGTTAGGAATGAGCAGTTCTTC.

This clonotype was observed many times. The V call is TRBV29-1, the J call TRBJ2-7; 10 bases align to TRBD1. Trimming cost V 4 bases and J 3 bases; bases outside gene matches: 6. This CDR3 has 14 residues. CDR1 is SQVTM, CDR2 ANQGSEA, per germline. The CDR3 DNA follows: TGCAGCGTTGGAAGGGGGACAGGGGACTACGAGCAGTACTTC. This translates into CSVGRGTGDYEQYF.

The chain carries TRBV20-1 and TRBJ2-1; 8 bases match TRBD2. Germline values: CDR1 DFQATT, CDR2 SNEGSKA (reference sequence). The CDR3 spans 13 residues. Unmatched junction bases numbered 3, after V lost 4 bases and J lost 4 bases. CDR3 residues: CSATSGGYNEQFF. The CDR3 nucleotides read TGCAGTGCTACCAGCGGGGGTTACAATGAGCAGTTCTTC.

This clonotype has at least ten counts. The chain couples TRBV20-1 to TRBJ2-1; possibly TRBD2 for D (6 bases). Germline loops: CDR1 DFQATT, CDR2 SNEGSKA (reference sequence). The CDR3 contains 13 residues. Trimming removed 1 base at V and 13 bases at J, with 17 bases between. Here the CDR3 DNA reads TGCAGTGCTAGAGGTTCCGGGACTCCAGAACAGTTCTTC. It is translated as CSARGSGTPEQFF.

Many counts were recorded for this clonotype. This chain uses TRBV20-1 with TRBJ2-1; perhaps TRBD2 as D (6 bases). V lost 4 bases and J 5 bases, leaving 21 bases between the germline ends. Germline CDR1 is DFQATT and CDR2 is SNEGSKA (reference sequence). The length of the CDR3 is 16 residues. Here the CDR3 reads CSANLEGRRRNNEQFF. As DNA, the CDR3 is TGCAGTGCTAACCTGGAAGGGAGGCGTAGGAACAATGAGCAGTTCTTC.